This entry is about one T cell receptor beta chain. Its specificity is not known. Produced via immunoSEQ multiplex PCR; TCRdb's table is partial and in-frame only. The sample has 150,000 to 200,000 clones, approximately 94% seen once. The V gene lost 1 base and the J gene lost 2 bases, with 12 bases spanning the gap. Germline V gene data show CDR1 as GTSNPN and CDR2 as SVGIG (reference sequence). This CDR3 contains 15 residues. This sample is drawn from a study of T cell responses to AZD1222 COVID-19 vaccine. Study outcomes and limitations: Spike-specific TCR repertoires showed rising breadth and depth after two AZD1222 doses. Donors in the cohort were predominantly white British and more often female, and clonal diversity was possibly underestimated. Spike regions recognized by vaccine-associated CD4 TCRs spanned the protein, led by 160-218 and 743-854.

The material was peripheral blood, obtained 28 days after the second dose of the MenACWY control vaccine. This TCR was recovered from an adult who received the MenACWY meningococcal vaccine as a control. This chain joins TRBV30 and TRBJ1-5; the D is unclear. CDR3 DNA sequence: TGTGCCTGGAGTGGGTCCGGGTGGGGCAATCAGCCCCAGCATTTT. Translation: CAWSGSGWGNQPQHF.